This T cell receptor beta chain is drawn from a study of blood T cell repertoires in COVID-19. Overall study: Some COVID-19 samples were acute and others convalescent; all came from the United States, Italy and Spain.

The CDR3 spans 15 residues. V was cut by 4 bases and J by 3 bases, with 10 bases left in between. CDR1 and CDR2 (germline): MNHEY, SVGAGI. TCRdb's table, derived via immunoSEQ multiplex PCR, lists solely in-frame clones and lacks some. Seen here are under 60,000 clones, roughly four fifths observed once, and the top ten hold roughly 7%. This chain connects TRBV6-5 to TRBJ2-6, with a tentative D call TRBD2 (6 bases). The sequenced sample consisted of peripheral blood. The sequence derives from a middle-aged man with acute or convalescent COVID-19. The CDR3: CASSSEGLGANVLTF. The CDR3 DNA sequence: TGTGCCAGCAGTTCGGAGGGGCTTGGGGCCAACGTCCTGACTTTC.